This T cell receptor (beta chain) derives from a study of glioma-infiltrating T cells after dendritic cell vaccination. Study background: Dendritic cell vaccination trial patients had either newly diagnosed or recurrent glioblastoma. Patients received three intradermal dendritic cell vaccine injections at biweekly intervals. General study points: TCR clonality showed no direct relationship with survival.

Only in-frame clones appear in the TCRdb table, and some are missing; sequencing was by immunoSEQ multiplex PCR. The sample consists of roughly 100,000 clones, more than 75% of them appearing once. Comments on this clone: Its antigen is as yet unknown.

This TCR derives from a human donor with glioblastoma. Specimen: blood, collected before dendritic cell vaccination.

Written as DNA, the CDR3 is TGTGCCAGCAGCTGGTCTAGCGGGAGTGTCAATGAGCAGTTCTTC. Amino acids: CASSWSSGSVNEQFF. The chain is built from TRBV7-2 and TRBJ2-1; 10 nucleotides align to TRBD2. The germline gives CDR1 SGHTA, CDR2 FQGNSA. Losses at the gene ends were 4 bases for V and 6 bases for J; bases not matched to a gene: 6. CDR3 length: 15 residues.